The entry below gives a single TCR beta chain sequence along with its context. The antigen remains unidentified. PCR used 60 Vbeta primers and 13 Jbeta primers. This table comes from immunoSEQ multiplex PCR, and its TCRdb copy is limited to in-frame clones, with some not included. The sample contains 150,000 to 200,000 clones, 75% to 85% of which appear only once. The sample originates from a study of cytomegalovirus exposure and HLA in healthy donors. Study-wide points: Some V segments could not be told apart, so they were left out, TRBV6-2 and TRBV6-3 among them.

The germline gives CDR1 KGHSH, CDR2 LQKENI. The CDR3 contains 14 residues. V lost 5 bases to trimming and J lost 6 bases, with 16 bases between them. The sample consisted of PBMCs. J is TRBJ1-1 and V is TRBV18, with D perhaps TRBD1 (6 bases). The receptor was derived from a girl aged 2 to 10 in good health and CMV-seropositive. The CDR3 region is CASSSQQGWPEAFF. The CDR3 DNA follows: TGTGCCAGCTCAAGCCAACAGGGATGGCCTGAAGCTTTCTTT.